A single T cell receptor beta chain is shown here with its context. The antigen it binds to is not known. Base qualities were left out, and no much larger clone turns up one base away. This sample's time point label indicates: roughly 25 months on ibrutinib. For TCR beta library preparation, roughly 1.8 micrograms of genomic DNA was extracted from cryopreserved PBMCs. Longitudinal blood samples from CLL patients on ibrutinib monotherapy underwent high-throughput TCR beta sequencing. Patients were enrolled in a phase 2 open-label single-center ibrutinib monotherapy trial. This sample is drawn from a study of cytotoxic CD8 clonotypes in ibrutinib-treated CLL (dated by TCRdb to the early 2020s). Context from the whole study: In this cohort, more than 14 patients were treatment-naive and 11 to 12 were relapsed/refractory, while about 18 had unmutated IGHV. Partial responses were observed in some 24 patients and complete responses in 2; after a median follow-up of 68 months, remission was maintained in approximately 14 patients and progression was observed in some twelve. The response samples were drawn at a median of roughly twelve months into treatment, with a range of roughly 6 to 36 months. An average of around 260,000 productive templates and 94,082 productive rearrangements was obtained per sample. Of the approximately 90 people in the trial, some 28 had longitudinal samples available. Cryopreserved peripheral blood mononuclear cells were obtained before treatment, at response, and at either sustained remission or disease progression. All remission and progressive disease samples were collected while patients were still receiving ibrutinib. The research as a whole found: At baseline, clonality was higher than in age-matched healthy donors and showed a strong correlation with circulating CD8+ T-cell counts. Sustained-remission and progressing patients did not have matched sampling times, and lymph node repertoires were not examined. Clonality increased at ibrutinib response, stayed stable in sustained remission, and fell back toward baseline at progression. Public clonotypes were rare and either shrank or stayed stable during treatment, and the rise in clonality at ibrutinib response reflected expansion of private clonotypes.

Each clonotype received, on average, about 9.7x coverage in deep resolution sequencing performed on a MiSeq, where the target depth lay between 1 in 1 million and 1 in 200,000 T cells. TCR beta libraries were generated with the immunoSEQ hsTCRB Kit. As for the authors' bioinformatics: Data were analyzed with ImmunoSEQ Data Assistant and ImmunoSEQ Analyzer, with V, D and J genes assigned per IMGT definitions. Clonality, which ranges from 0 to 1, was calculated as one minus the normalized Shannon entropy of productive rearrangement frequencies. Only overrepresented clonotypes making up at least 0.05% of the repertoire of each patient were included in the public clonotype analysis. Repertoires from 10 to 15 age-matched healthy donors in immuneACCESS were used as clonality controls. Imported from immuneACCESS, the table was reduced by TCRdb to in-frame sequences with V and J called. These copies leave out some clones; in studies compared against another copy, an unresolved V gene accounts for under half, and the cause of the remainder is not known. That table gives V, J and clone size, and the DNA gave D and trimming. The sample has over 150,000 clones on record, around 72% of them singletons. The ten biggest clones cover about an eighth of the sample.

Reading the germline V gene (reference sequence) gives CDR1 MNHEY and CDR2 SMNVEV. V was cut back by 6 bases and J by 4 bases, leaving a gap of 19 bases between them. The CDR3 sequence holds 15 residues, the cysteine and phenylalanine included. This entry keeps only the CDR3 DNA: 45 bases, framed from base 1. The rearrangement joined TRBV27 to TRBJ2-7; the D gene assignment is perhaps TRBD1 or TRBD2, with each matching 7 bases. The source was PBMCs, collected after 24 months of ibrutinib treatment. This clonotype originated in a human donor with chronic lymphocytic leukemia. The CDR3 in this case is CASRSRGEGAYEQYF. The nucleotide sequence is given as TGTGCCAGCAGATCCCGGGGGGAGGGGGCTTACGAGCAGTACTTC.